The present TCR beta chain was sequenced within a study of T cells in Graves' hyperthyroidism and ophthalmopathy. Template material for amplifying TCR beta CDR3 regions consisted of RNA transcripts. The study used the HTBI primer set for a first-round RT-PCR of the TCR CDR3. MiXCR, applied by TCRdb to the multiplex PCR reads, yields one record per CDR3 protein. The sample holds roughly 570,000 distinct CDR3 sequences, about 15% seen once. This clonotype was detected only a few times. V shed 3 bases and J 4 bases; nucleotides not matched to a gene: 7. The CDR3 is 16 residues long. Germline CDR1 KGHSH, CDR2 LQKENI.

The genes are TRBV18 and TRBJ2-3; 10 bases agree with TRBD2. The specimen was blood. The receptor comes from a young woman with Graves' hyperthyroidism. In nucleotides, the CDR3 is TGTGCCAGCTCACCCCTTAGCGGGAGGTTCGCAGATACGCAGTATTTT. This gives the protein CASSPLSGRFADTQYF.